These 5 T cell receptor beta chains originate from one sample sequenced in a study of CD8+ T cells in alopecia areata. Sequencing used cDNA as its template, made by extracting RNA and reverse transcribing it. Assay used: immunoSEQ multiplex PCR; TCRdb lists only in-frame clones, some missing. The profile shows approximately 8,200 clones, 55% of them singletons. Peripheral blood, together with lesional scalp punch biopsies, was collected from alopecia areata patients. The sample consisted of skin, taken at week 0. Receptors originate from a human donor with alopecia areata.

V gene TRBV7-8 combines with J gene TRBJ2-3; 7 bases fit TRBD2. The CDR3 length is 14 residues. The V gene end was trimmed by 8 bases and the J gene end by 1 base; junction bases not matched to a gene: 6. Germline V lookup: CDR1 SGHVS, CDR2 FQNEAQ. Written as DNA, the CDR3 is TGTGCCAGCGGGCGGGAGTACGGCACAGATACGCAGTATTTT. Residues: CASGREYGTDTQYF.

This sequence joins TRBV19 and TRBJ2-3; D gene uncertain. The CDR3 loop spans 13 amino acids. Trimming took off 4 bases at V and 4 bases at J, with 9 bases between the two ends. In germline, CDR1 is LNHDA, CDR2 SQIVND (reference sequence). The CDR3 DNA reads TGTGCCAGTAGTACGGGTGGGGCAGATACGCAGTATTTT. Encoded protein: CASSTGGADTQYF.

The gene calls are TRBV6-5 and TRBJ2-5; maybe TRBD2 (6 bases). The germline V and J ends were trimmed by 0 bases and 2 bases, with 10 bases remaining between them. The CDR3 loop spans 15 amino acids. Germline loops: CDR1 MNHEY, CDR2 SVGAGI. CDR3 nucleotides: TGTGCCAGCAGTTACTCGACTAGTTGGCAAGAGACCCAGTACTTC. It yields the protein CASSYSTSWQETQYF.

This sequence joins TRBV2 and TRBJ2-1; D is uncertain. CDR1 and CDR2 (germline): SNHLY, FYNNEI. The V and J ends lost 11 bases and 7 bases respectively, with 12 bases between them. The CDR3 runs to 11 residues. This CDR3 is CACGPGNEQFF. CDR3 nucleotide sequence: TGTGCCTGCGGCCCCGGGAATGAGCAGTTCTTC. Using reference TRBV2 and TRBJ2-1 for the parts outside the CDR3, the full variable domain is EPEVTQTPSHQVTQMGQEVILRCVPISNHLYFYWYRQILGQKVEFLVSFYNNEISEKSEIFDDQFSVERPDGSNFTLKIRSTKLEDSAMYFCACGPGNEQFFGPGTRLTVL.

The rearrangement uses TRBV5-4 and TRBJ2-4, with 11 bases fitting TRBD2. There are 18 residues in the CDR3. V gave up 5 bases and J gave up 0 bases; unmatched junction bases: 10. Germline V CDR1 and CDR2: SGHNT, YYREEE (reference sequence). For the CDR3, the DNA is TGTGCCAGCAGTCGTTGGCTAGCGGGAGGAGGAGCCAAAAACATTCAGTACTTC. Its translation: CASSRWLAGGGAKNIQYF. Variable domain in full (rest from reference TRBV5-4 and TRBJ2-4): ETGVTQSPTHLIKTRGQQVTLRCSSQSGHNTVSWYQQALGQGPQFIFQYYREEENGRGNFPPRFSGLQFPNYSSELNVNALELDDSALYLCASSRWLAGGGAKNIQYFGAGTRLSVL.